This record concerns one T cell receptor beta chain sequence. This entry is derived from a study of blood T cell repertoires in COVID-19. The wider study: Acute and convalescent COVID-19 specimens originated in the United States, Italy and Spain. PBMCs, B-cell-depleted T cells, or T cells provided the cDNA or gDNA that made up the material.

This CDR3 has 15 amino acids. V lost 0 bases to trimming and J lost 8 bases; unmatched junction nucleotides: 8. Germline values: CDR1 SGHRS, CDR2 YFSETQ. Authors' methods: Reference gene primer amplification yielded estimated nucleated cell counts. The protocol was immunoSEQ multiplex PCR, while the TCRdb copy is restricted to in-frame clones and leaves out a portion. That table furnishes V, J and clone size, whereas the DNA furnished D and trimming. Of 250,000 or so clones listed, approximately 85% were seen once; the top ten hold 4.7%. The specimen was peripheral blood. The chain couples TRBV5-1 to TRBJ1-1; 9 bases align to TRBD1. This TCR was recovered from a woman in her seventies with acute or convalescent COVID-19. The CDR3 region has the DNA TGCGCCAGCAGCTTGGCCTTGGGACAGGGATTAGAAGCTTTCTTT. Amino acid sequence: CASSLALGQGLEAFF. Full variable domain (missing parts from reference TRBV5-1 and TRBJ1-1): KAGVTQTPRYLIKTRGQQVTLSCSPISGHRSVSWYQQTPGQGLQFLFEYFSETQRNKGNFPGRFSGRQFSNSRSEMNVSTLELGDSALYLCASSLALGQGLEAFFGQGTRLTVV.